The clone carrying this T cell receptor beta chain was seen ten or more times. Antigen: not known. The CDR3 covers 15 residues. V shed 3 bases, J shed 3 bases, and the junction held 10 bases outside the gene matches. The germline V gene has CDR1 DFQATT and CDR2 SNEGSKA (reference sequence). The sample belongs to a study of human T cells and chemical hapten exposure. As for the study in general: In the sensitization step, 2% DPC was placed on approximately 2 cm by approximately 2 cm of upper inner arm skin. Patients, chiefly female, had alopecia areata, totalis or universalis.

As to time point: patch test 1, 2 weeks after DPC sensitization. Treatment denoted: therapeutic diphenylcyclopropenone sensitization with weekly scalp DPC. Library preparation tagged each individual cDNA molecule with a unique molecular identifier. MiXCR, run by TCRdb on the RACE reads, gives a single entry per CDR3 protein. The sample includes tens of thousands of distinct CDR3 sequences, approximately 12% of them seen just once. Study-wide points: Expanded TCRs were compared with controls, and the expanded TCRs formed significantly more large CDR3 similarity clusters.

V gene TRBV20-1 combines with J gene TRBJ1-1; 7 bases align to TRBD1. The TCR sequence derives from a woman aged 55-70 years with alopecia areata. Some clones in this sample may be carry-over from other donors' samples. The sequences come from whole blood, collected in connection with sensitization to the hapten diphenylcyclopropenone (DPC). The CDR3 DNA is TGCAGTGCTAGTCAAGGGGGCAGGGGGGACACTGAAGCTTTCTTT. This codes for CSASQGGRGDTEAFF.